A selection of T cell receptor beta chains follows, all from one sample in a study of shared clonotypes between healthy human individuals. Sequenced by immunoSEQ multiplex PCR; TCRdb stores in-frame clones only, minus some. The sample holds 110,000 or so clones, approximately 70% seen once. Sequencing was performed on memory CD8+ T cells sorted from blood. Source of these receptors: a woman in her thirties in good health. Each CDR3 is given with its conserved first and last residue. The D gene is left open where the match is weak. The size of a clone is reported for some rows only, either as once, few or many, or as a class for expanded clones.

V gene,clone size,J gene,CDR3 length,D gene,CDR3 protein,CDR3 DNA
TRBV5-4,.,TRBJ2-1,14,TRBD2,CASSLLTSGNEQFF,TGTGCCAGCAGCTTGCTGACTAGCGGTAATGAGCAGTTCTTC
TRBV28,few,TRBJ1-3,15,TRBD1,CASSARTGVPNTIYF,TGTGCCAGCAGTGCTAGGACAGGGGTTCCTAACACCATATATTTT
TRBV5-6,.,TRBJ2-7,14,.,CASSRTGGGYEQYF,TGTGCCAGCAGCCGGACGGGTGGGGGGTACGAGCAGTACTTC
TRBV6-6,many,TRBJ2-1,15,.,CASSYIAGLYNEQFF,TGTGCCAGCAGTTATATCGCGGGCCTCTACAATGAGCAGTTCTTC
TRBV19,.,TRBJ2-5,14,.,CASSQGGPVETQYF,TGTGCCAGTAGTCAAGGGGGTCCGGTCGAGACCCAGTACTTC
TRBV6-4,few,TRBJ2-3,13,.,CASSSSGTDTQYF,TGTGCCAGCAGCTCGAGTGGCACAGATACGCAGTATTTT
TRBV18,.,TRBJ1-2,15,.,CASSPIAGANYGYTF,TGTGCCAGCTCACCAATAGCAGGGGCTAACTATGGCTACACCTTC
TRBV7-8,few,TRBJ1-2,15,.,CASSLMQGANYGYTF,TGTGCCAGCAGCTTAATGCAGGGAGCTAACTATGGCTACACCTTC
TRBV15,.,TRBJ1-2,13,.,CATSRVGPHGYTF,TGTGCCACCAGCAGAGTGGGTCCGCATGGCTACACCTTC
TRBV6-5,.,TRBJ1-2,14,TRBD1,CASSPLTGSHGYTF,TGTGCCAGCAGTCCCTTGACAGGGTCTCACGGCTACACCTTC
TRBV27,few,TRBJ2-5,11,.,CASSVAGTQYF,TGTGCCAGCAGTGTCGCGGGGACCCAGTACTTC
TRBV6-4,many,TRBJ2-3,15,TRBD1,CASSDSSGGPDTQYF,TGTGCCAGCAGTGACTCTTCAGGGGGCCCAGATACGCAGTATTTT
TRBV27,.,TRBJ2-3,15,.,CASRDSGARRDTQYF,TGTGCCAGCAGGGACTCTGGAGCGCGAAGAGATACGCAGTATTTT
TRBV10-1,.,TRBJ1-2,13,.,CASSLGIGYGYTF,TGCGCCAGCAGTTTAGGGATTGGCTATGGCTACACCTTC
TRBV5-1,.,TRBJ1-4,14,.,CASSQTWGDEKLFF,TGCGCCAGCAGCCAAACGTGGGGGGACGAAAAACTGTTTTTT
TRBV27,.,TRBJ2-5,11,.,CASKGGETQYF,TGTGCCAGCAAAGGGGGAGAGACCCAGTACTTC
TRBV15,.,TRBJ2-1,15,.,CATSRDDRQSDEQFF,TGTGCCACCAGCAGAGATGATCGCCAGTCCGATGAGCAGTTCTTC
TRBV9,few,TRBJ2-6,13,.,CASSAPGANVLTF,TGTGCCAGCAGCGCCCCTGGGGCCAACGTCCTGACTTTC
TRBV28,.,TRBJ2-6,17,TRBD2,CASSPPTSGPGANVLTF,TGTGCCAGCAGTCCCCCGACTAGCGGGCCCGGGGCCAACGTCCTGACTTTC
TRBV27,.,TRBJ2-5,15,TRBD2,CASSLSGGSWETQYF,TGTGCCAGCAGTTTATCGGGCGGGAGCTGGGAGACCCAGTACTTC
TRBV27,.,TRBJ1-5,14,.,CASSSTITGFHIHF,TGTGCCAGCAGTTCTACCATAACAGGGTTTCACATACATTTT
TRBV6-4,.,TRBJ2-3,16,TRBD2,CASSDSASGSTDTQYF,TGTGCCAGCAGTGACTCTGCTAGCGGGAGCACAGATACGCAGTATTTT
TRBV6-1,few,TRBJ2-7,10,.,CASTAGGQYF,TGTGCCAGCACTGCTGGGGGGCAGTACTTC
TRBV29-1,.,TRBJ2-7,13,.,CSVAEGQTYEQYF,TGCAGCGTCGCCGAGGGGCAGACCTACGAGCAGTACTTC
TRBV6-5,.,TRBJ2-7,14,.,CASSYGSFSYEQYF,TGTGCCAGCAGTTACGGTAGCTTTTCCTACGAGCAGTACTTC
TRBV2,few,TRBJ2-7,15,.,CASREPGTGSYEQYF,TGTGCCAGCAGAGAACCCGGGACTGGTTCCTACGAGCAGTACTTC
TRBV7-9,.,TRBJ1-5,15,.,CASSTQGAGNQPQHF,TGTGCCAGCAGCACACAGGGTGCGGGCAATCAGCCCCAGCATTTT
TRBV11-2,.,TRBJ1-1,15,.,CASSLDNPLNTEAFF,TGTGCCAGCAGCTTAGATAACCCTCTGAACACTGAAGCTTTCTTT
TRBV5-5,.,TRBJ2-7,14,.,CASSLDRQRYEQYF,TGTGCCAGCAGCTTAGACAGACAAAGATACGAGCAGTACTTC
TRBV25-1,.,TRBJ2-5,15,TRBD2,CASSGTSGVRETQYF,TGTGCCAGCAGCGGGACTAGCGGGGTCCGGGAGACCCAGTACTTC
TRBV19,.,TRBJ2-1,12,.,CASSMVGYEQFF,TGTGCCAGTAGTATGGTAGGATATGAGCAGTTCTTC
TRBV5-4,.,TRBJ2-3,14,.,CASSLGESPDTQYF,TGTGCCAGCAGCTTGGGGGAGTCCCCAGATACGCAGTATTTT
TRBV27,once,TRBJ2-7,15,TRBD1,CASTGLSGQGYEQYF,TGTGCCAGCACCGGCCTGTCGGGACAGGGCTACGAGCAGTACTTC
TRBV10-1,.,TRBJ1-1,12,TRBD1,CASSTGSAEAFF,TGCGCCAGCTCGACAGGGTCGGCTGAAGCTTTCTTT
TRBV29-1,.,TRBJ2-5,15,TRBD1,CSVDRGGGWWGTQYF,TGCAGCGTTGACCGAGGGGGCGGCTGGTGGGGGACCCAGTACTTC
TRBV6-6,.,TRBJ1-5,14,.,CASSLSGARQPQHF,TGTGCCAGCAGCCTCTCGGGGGCGAGGCAGCCCCAGCATTTT
TRBV25-1,.,TRBJ2-7,14,TRBD1,CASTNDRGPYEQYF,TGTGCCAGCACCAATGACAGGGGACCCTACGAGCAGTACTTC
TRBV5-1,.,TRBJ2-7,14,TRBD1,CASSSRDRSYEQYF,TGCGCCAGCAGCTCACGGGACAGGTCCTACGAGCAGTACTTC
TRBV6-1,.,TRBJ2-2,11,.,CASSGGANLFF,TGTGCCAGCAGTGGAGGGGCCAATCTGTTTTTT
TRBV23-1,.,TRBJ2-2,20,.,CASSPRRHWAGGDPAGELFF,TGCGCCAGCAGTCCCCGGCGCCATTGGGCCGGCGGCGATCCGGCGGGGGAGCTGTTTTTT
TRBV2,.,TRBJ2-5,12,.,CASNALGIEQYF,TGTGCCAGCAACGCCCTGGGTATTGAGCAGTACTTC
TRBV21-1,.,TRBJ1-5,16,.,CASSILGFYSNQPQHF,TGTGCCAGCAGCATACTAGGGTTTTATAGCAATCAGCCCCAGCATTTT
TRBV15,.,TRBJ2-1,15,.,CATSRETGTADEQFF,TGTGCCACCAGCAGAGAAACAGGGACCGCTGATGAGCAGTTCTTC
TRBV9,few,TRBJ2-3,14,.,CASSVGGSSDTQYF,TGTGCCAGCAGCGTAGGAGGTAGTTCGGATACGCAGTATTTT
TRBV9,.,TRBJ2-7,15,.,CASSASGTGASRQYF,TGTGCCAGCAGCGCTAGCGGGACAGGGGCTTCCAGGCAGTACTTC
TRBV6-1,many,TRBJ2-3,15,TRBD2,CASSESAGGTDTQYF,TGTGCCAGCAGTGAAAGTGCGGGGGGCACAGATACGCAGTATTTT
TRBV10-2,once,TRBJ2-7,14,TRBD2,CASSGSGDAYEQYF,TGCGCCAGCAGTGGAAGCGGGGATGCCTACGAGCAGTACTTC
TRBV28,.,TRBJ2-7,16,TRBD2,CASSLSRLAGSYEQYF,TGTGCCAGCAGTTTATCAAGACTAGCCGGGAGCTACGAGCAGTACTTC
TRBV7-8,.,TRBJ2-2,13,.,CASSLLEAGELFF,TGTGCCAGCAGCTTATTGGAGGCCGGGGAGCTGTTTTTT
TRBV7-2,.,TRBJ2-3,18,TRBD2,CASRSGTSGSASTDTQYF,TGTGCCAGCAGATCGGGGACTAGCGGGAGTGCTAGCACAGATACGCAGTATTTT
TRBV18,.,TRBJ2-7,16,TRBD1,CASSLTGTGRSYEQYF,TGTGCCAGCTCACTTACCGGGACAGGGAGGTCCTACGAGCAGTACTTC
TRBV5-4,many,TRBJ1-1,15,.,CASSSGRGWNTEAFF,TGTGCCAGCAGTTCGGGGCGGGGTTGGAACACTGAAGCTTTCTTT
TRBV28,once,TRBJ2-7,16,TRBD2,CASSSNRPGLVYEQYF,TGTGCCAGCAGTTCCAACCGACCGGGACTAGTCTACGAGCAGTACTTC
TRBV28,.,TRBJ2-4,13,TRBD2,CASSKHTGTSTYF,TGTGCCAGCAGTAAGCACACCGGGACTAGTACGTACTTC
TRBV5-4,.,TRBJ2-7,11,.,CASSSTHEQYF,TGTGCCAGCAGCTCGACCCACGAGCAGTACTTC
TRBV6-1,once,TRBJ2-7,18,TRBD1,CASSESMGQGLSPYEQYF,TGTGCCAGCAGTGAGAGTATGGGACAGGGACTTTCCCCCTACGAGCAGTACTTC
TRBV28,.,TRBJ2-3,13,.,CASIHNEGDTQYF,TGTGCCAGCATCCACAACGAGGGAGATACGCAGTATTTT
TRBV5-4,.,TRBJ1-2,15,.,CASSSQTGTLYGYTF,TGTGCCAGCAGCTCACAAACCGGGACCCTCTATGGCTACACCTTC
TRBV5-1,.,TRBJ2-5,11,.,CASSHLGTQYF,TGCGCCAGCAGCCACTTAGGGACCCAGTACTTC